The rows below give T cell receptor beta chains drawn from one sample of a study of vaccination effects on CD4 cells after COVID-19. Assay used: immunoSEQ multiplex PCR; TCRdb lists only in-frame clones, some missing. The data show 66,000 or so clones, 70% to 75% seen once. No antigen has been assigned to these receptors. Sequences were derived from CD4+ T cells from PBMCs cultured without peptide, sampled after COVID-19 vaccination. These receptors all stem from a human donor who received a COVID-19 vaccine. The CDR3 runs from the conserved cysteine through the conserved F or W. A D gene is named only where the DNA matches it firmly. Size values are once, few and many counts, or a class for expanded clones, and some rows have none.

>TRBJ2-3|-|TRBV7-6|TRBD1
TGTGCCAGCAGCTCCGGGACAGGACTCACAGATACGCAGTATTTT
CASSSGTGLTDTQYF
>TRBJ1-2|-|TRBV5-1|-
TGCGCCAGCAGCTTAACGGACGGTGCGGGCTATGGCTACACCTTC
CASSLTDGAGYGYTF
>TRBJ1-5|-|TRBV6-6|-
TGTGCCAGCAGTTACGACGACAGGAGCAATCAGCCCCAGCATTTT
CASSYDDRSNQPQHF
>TRBJ2-4|-|TRBV18|-
TGTGCCAGCTCACCAGGGCTAGCCAAAAACATTCAGTACTTC
CASSPGLAKNIQYF
>TRBJ1-6|-|TRBV27|-
TGTGCCAGCAGTTTGATGCGGGTCCCTCTCTATAATTCACCCCTCCACTTT
CASSLMRVPLYNSPLHF
>TRBJ2-5|-|TRBV19|-
TGTGCCAGTAGTACGGCCCAAGAGACCCAGTACTTC
CASSTAQETQYF
>TRBJ1-2|-|TRBV3-1/TRBV3-2|-
TGTGCCAGCAGCCGCGGTTTCTATGGCTACACCTTC
CASSRGFYGYTF
>TRBJ1-1|few|TRBV1|-
TGCACCAGCAGCCAACCACACCGGGACAGGGGCGGAACTGAAGCTTTCTTT
CTSSQPHRDRGGTEAFF
>TRBJ1-2|-|TRBV19|-
TGTGCCAGCTTCGATCGGGGCGATGGCTACACCTTC
CASFDRGDGYTF
>TRBJ2-4|-|TRBV19|-
TGTGCCAGTAGTATAACAGGGAGTGACATTCAGTACTTC
CASSITGSDIQYF
>TRBJ1-1|few|TRBV29-1|TRBD1
TGCAGCGTTGAAACGGACAGGTACACTGAAGCTTTCTTT
CSVETDRYTEAFF
>TRBJ2-2|-|TRBV7-2|-
TGTGCCAGCAGCTTGTACACGCTGCAGAACACCGGGGAGCTGTTTTTT
CASSLYTLQNTGELFF
>TRBJ1-5|-|TRBV3-1/TRBV3-2|-
TGTGCCAGCAGCCAAGTTCGGGGAAATCAGCCCCAGCATTTT
CASSQVRGNQPQHF
>TRBJ1-4|-|TRBV28|TRBD1
TGTGCCAGCTCTACGGACAGGGAAGTTGAAAAACTGTTTTTT
CASSTDREVEKLFF
>TRBJ2-1|-|TRBV10-3|TRBD2
TGTGCCACCTCAAGCGGGGGGGGATACAATGAGCAGTTCTTC
CATSSGGGYNEQFF
>TRBJ2-4|-|TRBV19|-
TGTGCCAGTAGTCGTGGCGGGGCTTTAGCCAAAAACATTCAGTACTTC
CASSRGGALAKNIQYF
>TRBJ1-6|few|TRBV3-1/TRBV3-2|-
TGTGCCAGCAGCCAAGGGAGGGATTCCCCTAATTCACCCCTCCACTTT
CASSQGRDSPNSPLHF
>TRBJ1-1|-|TRBV29-1|-
TGCAGCGGGTTGAGGGGCGCGAACACTGAAGCTTTCTTT
CSGLRGANTEAFF
>TRBJ1-5|-|TRBV19|-
TGTGCCAGTAGTATAAGAACAGAGAATCAGCCCCAGCATTTT
CASSIRTENQPQHF
>TRBJ2-3|-|TRBV19|TRBD2
TGTGCCAGTAGGATGGGACTAGCGGGGGTCACAGATACGCAGTATTTT
CASRMGLAGVTDTQYF
>TRBJ2-2|once|TRBV2|-
TGTGCCAGCAGTGAAATCCTGCCGAACACCGGGGAGCTGTTTTTT
CASSEILPNTGELFF
>TRBJ2-1|-|TRBV15|-
TGTGCCACCAGCAGAGATTCAGGAGGGAGCGGTCCCTACAATGAGCAGTTCTTC
CATSRDSGGSGPYNEQFF
>TRBJ2-5|-|TRBV29-1|-
TGCAGCGTTGCGCGGGCCCAAGAGACCCAGTACTTC
CSVARAQETQYF